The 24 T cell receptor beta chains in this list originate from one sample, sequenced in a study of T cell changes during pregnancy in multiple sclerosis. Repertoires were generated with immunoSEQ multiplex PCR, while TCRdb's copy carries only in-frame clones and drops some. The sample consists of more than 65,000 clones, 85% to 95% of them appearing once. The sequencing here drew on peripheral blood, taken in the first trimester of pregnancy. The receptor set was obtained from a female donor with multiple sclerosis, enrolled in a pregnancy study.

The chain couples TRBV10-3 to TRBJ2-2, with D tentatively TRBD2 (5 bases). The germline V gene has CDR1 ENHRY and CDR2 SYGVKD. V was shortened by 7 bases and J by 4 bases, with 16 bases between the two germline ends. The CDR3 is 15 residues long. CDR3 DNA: TGTGCCATCAACACGCAGAGGGCCACCACCGGGGAGCTGTTTTTT. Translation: CAINTQRATTGELFF.

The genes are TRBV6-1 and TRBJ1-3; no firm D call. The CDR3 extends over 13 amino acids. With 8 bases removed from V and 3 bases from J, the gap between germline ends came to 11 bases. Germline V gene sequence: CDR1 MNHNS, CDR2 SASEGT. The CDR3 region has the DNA TGTGCCAGCGGTGGCGTCGGTGGAAACACCATATATTTT. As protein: CASGGVGGNTIYF.

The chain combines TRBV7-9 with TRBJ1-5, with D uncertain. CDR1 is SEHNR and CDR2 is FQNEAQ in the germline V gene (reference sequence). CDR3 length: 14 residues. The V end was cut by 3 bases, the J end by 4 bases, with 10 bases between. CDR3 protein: CASSLGGFNQPQHF. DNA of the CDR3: TGTGCCAGCAGCTTGGGAGGGTTTAATCAGCCCCAGCATTTT.

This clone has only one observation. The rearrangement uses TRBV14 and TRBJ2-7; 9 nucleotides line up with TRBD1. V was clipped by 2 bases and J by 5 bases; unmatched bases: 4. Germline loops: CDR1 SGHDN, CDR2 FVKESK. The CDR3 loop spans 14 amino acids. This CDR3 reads CASSQSGTGNEQYF. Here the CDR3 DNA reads TGTGCCAGCAGCCAATCCGGGACAGGGAACGAGCAGTACTTC.

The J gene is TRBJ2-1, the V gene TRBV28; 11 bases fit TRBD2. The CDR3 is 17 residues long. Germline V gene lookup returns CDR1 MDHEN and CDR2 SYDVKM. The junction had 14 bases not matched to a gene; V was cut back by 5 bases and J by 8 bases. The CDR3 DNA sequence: TGTGCCAGCAGTGTCTTAGCGGGAGGGCCGGTGGGTTATGAGCAGTTCTTC. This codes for CASSVLAGGPVGYEQFF. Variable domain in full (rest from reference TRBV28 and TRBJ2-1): DVKVTQSSRYLVKRTGEKVFLECVQDMDHENMFWYRQDPGLGLRLIYFSYDVKMKEKGDIPEGYSVSREKKERFSLILESASTNQTSMYLCASSVLAGGPVGYEQFFGPGTRLTVL.

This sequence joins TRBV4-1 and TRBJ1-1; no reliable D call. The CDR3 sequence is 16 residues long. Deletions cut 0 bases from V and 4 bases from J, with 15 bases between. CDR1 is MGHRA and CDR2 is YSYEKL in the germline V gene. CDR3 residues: CASSQDEHRAGTEAFF. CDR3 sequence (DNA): TGCGCCAGCAGCCAAGATGAGCATAGGGCGGGCACTGAAGCTTTCTTT.

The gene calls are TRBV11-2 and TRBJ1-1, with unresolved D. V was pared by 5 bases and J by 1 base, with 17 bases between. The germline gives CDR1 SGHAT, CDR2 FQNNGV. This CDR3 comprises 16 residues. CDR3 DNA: TGTGCCAGCAGCCCCTACCCGGAGACTCCGAACACTGAAGCTTTCTTT. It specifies CASSPYPETPNTEAFF.

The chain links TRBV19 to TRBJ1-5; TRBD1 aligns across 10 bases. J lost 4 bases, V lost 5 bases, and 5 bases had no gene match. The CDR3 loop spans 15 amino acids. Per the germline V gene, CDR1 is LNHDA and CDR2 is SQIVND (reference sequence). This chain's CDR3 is CASSFGTGVNQPQHF. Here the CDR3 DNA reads TGTGCCAGTAGTTTCGGGACAGGGGTAAATCAGCCCCAGCATTTT.

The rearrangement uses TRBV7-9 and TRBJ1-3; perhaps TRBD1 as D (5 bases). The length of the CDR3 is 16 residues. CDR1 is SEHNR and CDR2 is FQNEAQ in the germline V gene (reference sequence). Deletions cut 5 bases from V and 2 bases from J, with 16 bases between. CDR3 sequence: CASSRGGWDPGNTIYF. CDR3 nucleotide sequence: TGTGCCAGCAGCAGGGGAGGGTGGGACCCTGGAAACACCATATATTTT.

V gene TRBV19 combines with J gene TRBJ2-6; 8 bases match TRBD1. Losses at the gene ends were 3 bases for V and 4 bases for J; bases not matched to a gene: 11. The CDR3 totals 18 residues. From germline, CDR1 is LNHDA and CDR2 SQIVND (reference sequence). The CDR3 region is CASSIGRGPGSGANVLTF. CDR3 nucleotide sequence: TGTGCCAGTAGTATCGGCAGGGGGCCGGGATCCGGGGCCAACGTCCTGACTTTC.

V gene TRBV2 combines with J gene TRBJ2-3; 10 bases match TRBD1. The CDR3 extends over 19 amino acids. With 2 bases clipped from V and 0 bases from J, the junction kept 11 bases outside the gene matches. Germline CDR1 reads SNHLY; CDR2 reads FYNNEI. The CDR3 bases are TGTGCCAGCAGTGAATTTCCGGGACAGGGGCCCCTTAGCACAGATACGCAGTATTTT. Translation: CASSEFPGQGPLSTDTQYF. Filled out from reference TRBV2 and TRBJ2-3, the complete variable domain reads EPEVTQTPSHQVTQMGQEVILRCVPISNHLYFYWYRQILGQKVEFLVSFYNNEISEKSEIFDDQFSVERPDGSNFTLKIRSTKLEDSAMYFCASSEFPGQGPLSTDTQYFGPGTRLTVL.

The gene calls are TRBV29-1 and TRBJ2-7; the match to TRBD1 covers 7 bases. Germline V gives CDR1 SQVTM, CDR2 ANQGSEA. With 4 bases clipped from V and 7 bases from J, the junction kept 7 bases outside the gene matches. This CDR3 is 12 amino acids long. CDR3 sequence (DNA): TGCAGCGTTGGGTACAGGGGTGGGGAGCAGTACTTC. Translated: CSVGYRGGEQYF.

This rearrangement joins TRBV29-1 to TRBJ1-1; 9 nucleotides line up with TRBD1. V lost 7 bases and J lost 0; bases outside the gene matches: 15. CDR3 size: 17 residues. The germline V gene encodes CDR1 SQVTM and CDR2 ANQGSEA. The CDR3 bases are TGCAGCGCCGGGCCGGGACAGGGATTACTCATGAACACTGAAGCTTTCTTT. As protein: CSAGPGQGLLMNTEAFF.

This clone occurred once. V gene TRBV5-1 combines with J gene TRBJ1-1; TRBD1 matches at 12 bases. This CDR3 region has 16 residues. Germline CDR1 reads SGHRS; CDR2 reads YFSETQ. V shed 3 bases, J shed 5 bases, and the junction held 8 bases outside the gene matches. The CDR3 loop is CASSSWDRGRGTEAFF. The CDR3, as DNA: TGCGCCAGCAGCTCTTGGGACAGGGGGCGAGGAACTGAAGCTTTCTTT.

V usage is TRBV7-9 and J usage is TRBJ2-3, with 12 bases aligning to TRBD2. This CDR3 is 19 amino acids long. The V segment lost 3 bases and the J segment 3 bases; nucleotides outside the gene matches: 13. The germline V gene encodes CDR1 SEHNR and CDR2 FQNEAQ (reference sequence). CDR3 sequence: CASSLLLAGGPGETDTQYF. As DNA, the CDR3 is TGTGCCAGCAGCTTGTTGCTAGCGGGGGGGCCCGGAGAAACAGATACGCAGTATTTT.

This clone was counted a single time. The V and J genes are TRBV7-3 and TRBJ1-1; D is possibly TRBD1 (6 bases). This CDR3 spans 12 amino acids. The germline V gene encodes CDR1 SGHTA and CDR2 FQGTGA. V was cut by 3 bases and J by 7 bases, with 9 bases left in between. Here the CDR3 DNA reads TGTGCCAGCAGCTTCCCCAGGGGTGAAGCTTTCTTT. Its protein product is CASSFPRGEAFF.

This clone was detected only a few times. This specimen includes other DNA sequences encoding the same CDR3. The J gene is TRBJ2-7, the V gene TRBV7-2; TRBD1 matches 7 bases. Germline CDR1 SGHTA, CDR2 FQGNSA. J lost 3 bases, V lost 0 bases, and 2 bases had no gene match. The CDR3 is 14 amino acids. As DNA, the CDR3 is TGTGCCAGCAGCTTAGCAGGGGGCAACTACGAGCAGTACTTC. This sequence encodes CASSLAGGNYEQYF. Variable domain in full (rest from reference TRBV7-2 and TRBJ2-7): GAGVSQSPSNKVTEKGKDVELRCDPISGHTALYWYRQSLGQGLEFLIYFQGNSAPDKSGLPSDRFSAERTGGSVSTLTIQRTQQEDSAVYLCASSLAGGNYEQYFGPGTRLTVT.

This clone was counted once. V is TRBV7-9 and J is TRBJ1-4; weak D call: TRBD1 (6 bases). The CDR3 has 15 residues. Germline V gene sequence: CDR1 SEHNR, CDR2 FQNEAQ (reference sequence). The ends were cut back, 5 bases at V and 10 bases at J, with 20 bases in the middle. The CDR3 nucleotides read TGTGCCAGCAGCAAGACGGACAGCCCTTTAGGAAAACTGTTTTTT. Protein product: CASSKTDSPLGKLFF.

CDR3 loop: CASSKGDRSYGYTF. For the CDR3, the DNA is TGTGCCAGCTCGAAGGGGGACAGATCCTATGGCTACACCTTC. The J gene is TRBJ1-2, the V gene TRBV18; 7 bases align to TRBD1. Germline V gene sequence: CDR1 KGHSH, CDR2 LQKENI. V was pared by 6 bases and J by 4 bases, with 8 bases of the junction left unmatched. The CDR3 covers 14 residues.

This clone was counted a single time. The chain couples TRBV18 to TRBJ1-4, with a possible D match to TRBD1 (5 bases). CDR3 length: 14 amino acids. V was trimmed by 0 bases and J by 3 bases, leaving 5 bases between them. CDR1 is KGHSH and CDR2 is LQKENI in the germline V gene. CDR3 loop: CASSPPTANEKLFF. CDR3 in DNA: TGTGCCAGCTCACCACCGACAGCTAATGAAAAACTGTTTTTT.

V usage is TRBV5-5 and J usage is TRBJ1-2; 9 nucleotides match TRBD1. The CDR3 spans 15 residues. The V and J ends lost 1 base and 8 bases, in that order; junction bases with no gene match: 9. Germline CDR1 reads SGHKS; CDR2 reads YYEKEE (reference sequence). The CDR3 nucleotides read TGTGCCAGCAGCTTGAGGGGACAGGGCCCACGCGGCTACACCTTC. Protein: CASSLRGQGPRGYTF.

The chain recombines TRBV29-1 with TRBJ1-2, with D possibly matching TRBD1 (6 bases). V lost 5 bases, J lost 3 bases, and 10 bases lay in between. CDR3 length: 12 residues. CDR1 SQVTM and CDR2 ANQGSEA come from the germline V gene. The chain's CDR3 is CSVPQGDYGYTF. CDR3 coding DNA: TGCAGCGTTCCACAGGGAGACTATGGCTACACCTTC.

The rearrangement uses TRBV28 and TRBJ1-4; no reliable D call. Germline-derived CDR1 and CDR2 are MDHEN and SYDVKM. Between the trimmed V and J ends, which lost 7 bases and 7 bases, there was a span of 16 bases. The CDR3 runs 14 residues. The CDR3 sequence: CASNRNAAAEKLFF. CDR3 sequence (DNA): TGTGCCAGCAATCGAAATGCGGCAGCTGAAAAACTGTTTTTT.

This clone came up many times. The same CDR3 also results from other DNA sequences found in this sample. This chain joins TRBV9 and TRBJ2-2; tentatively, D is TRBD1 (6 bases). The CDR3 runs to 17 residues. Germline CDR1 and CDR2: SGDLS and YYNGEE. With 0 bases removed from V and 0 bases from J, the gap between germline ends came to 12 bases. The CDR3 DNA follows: TGTGCCAGCAGCGTAGCTTATAGGACAGCGAACACCGGGGAGCTGTTTTTT. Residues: CASSVAYRTANTGELFF. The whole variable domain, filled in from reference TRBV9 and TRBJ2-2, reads DSGVTQTPKHLITATGQRVTLRCSPRSGDLSVYWYQQSLDQGLQFLIQYYNGEERAKGNILERFSAQQFPDLHSELNLSSLELGDSALYFCASSVAYRTANTGELFFGEGSRLTVL.